One and the same sample provided the 18 T cell receptor beta chains below, sequenced in a study of OX40 agonist ivuxolimab in advanced cancers. The repertoire was sequenced with immunoSEQ multiplex PCR; TCRdb's copy has only in-frame clones and lacks some. The sample records 35,000 to 40,000 clones, less than 85% being singletons. The sequences come from CD4+ or CD8+ T cells sorted from blood, collected in a trial of the OX40 agonist ivuxolimab. The origin of the receptors is an adult with an advanced solid tumor such as melanoma, head and neck, liver or kidney cancer.

This clone was observed a handful of times. This chain joins TRBV4-1 and TRBJ1-5; the match to TRBD1 covers 8 bases. This CDR3 is built from 15 residues. Trimming removed 6 bases from V and 7 bases from J; junction bases left unmatched: 11. Per the germline V gene, CDR1 is MGHRA and CDR2 is YSYEKL. The DNA for the CDR3 is TGCGCCAGCAGGACCGCGGACAGGGCAGAGCAGCCCCAGCATTTT. Translating it yields CASRTADRAEQPQHF.

The chain recombines TRBV7-9 with TRBJ1-1, with a possible D match to TRBD1 (6 bases). CDR1 and CDR2 (germline): SEHNR, FQNEAQ (reference sequence). The ends were cut back, 3 bases at V and 1 base at J, with 9 bases in the middle. The CDR3 runs 14 residues. The CDR3 is CASSFGQPNTEAFF. The CDR3 nucleotides read TGTGCCAGCAGCTTCGGACAGCCGAACACTGAAGCTTTCTTT.

This chain uses TRBV5-1 with TRBJ2-7; 11 nucleotides align to TRBD2. Looked up from germline, CDR1 is SGHRS and CDR2 is YFSETQ. The CDR3 loop spans 19 amino acids. The J segment lost 0 bases and the V segment lost 4 bases, leaving 15 bases of the junction unmatched. CDR3 loop: CASSPGLAGLRSSSYEQYF. The CDR3 DNA reads TGCGCCAGCAGCCCCGGACTAGCGGGCCTACGATCCAGCTCCTACGAGCAGTACTTC.

The genes are TRBV27 and TRBJ2-3; 8 nucleotides match TRBD2. V lost 1 base, J lost 2 bases, and 5 bases stayed unmatched. The CDR3 runs to 16 residues. Germline V gene data show CDR1 as MNHEY and CDR2 as SMNVEV (reference sequence). The CDR3 loop is CASSLLAGGTTDTQYF. The CDR3 coding sequence is TGTGCCAGCAGTTTATTGGCGGGAGGTACCACAGATACGCAGTATTTT.

This chain joins TRBV18 and TRBJ2-1; D is ambiguous. V shed 3 bases and J shed 8 bases, with 11 bases lying between them. Germline assignment: CDR1 KGHSH and CDR2 LQKENI. The CDR3 has 13 residues. CDR3 DNA sequence: TGTGCCAGCTCACCTCTGACATTGGATGAGCAGTTCTTC. Protein: CASSPLTLDEQFF. The variable domain in full, with the rest retrieved from reference TRBV18 and TRBJ2-1, is NAGVMQNPRHLVRRRGQEARLRCSPMKGHSHVYWYRQLPEEGLKFMVYLQKENIIDESGMPKERFSAEFPKEGPSILRIQQVVRGDSAAYFCASSPLTLDEQFFGPGTRLTVL.

V usage is TRBV19 and J usage is TRBJ2-2; D not resolved. V lost 3 bases and J lost 1, with 6 bases in between. The CDR3 covers 14 residues. CDR1 and CDR2 from the germline V gene are LNHDA and SQIVND (reference sequence). CDR3 loop: CASSMDGNTGELFF. CDR3 bases: TGTGCCAGTAGTATGGACGGGAACACCGGGGAGCTGTTTTTT.

The chain joins TRBV30 to TRBJ2-2, with D possibly TRBD1 on 6 matching bases. Germline V gene lookup returns CDR1 GTSNPN and CDR2 SVGIG (reference sequence). V shed 0 bases and J shed 0 bases, with 26 bases lying between them. The CDR3 sequence is 21 residues long. The CDR3 spells CAWSVRLQDRLSLANTGELFF. CDR3 nucleotide sequence: TGTGCCTGGAGTGTAAGATTACAGGACAGACTTAGCCTAGCGAACACCGGGGAGCTGTTTTTT.

This clone is judged medium-sized. V and J are TRBV10-3 and TRBJ1-2; tentative D call: TRBD1 (5 bases). The CDR3 loop spans 14 amino acids. CDR1 ENHRY and CDR2 SYGVKD come from the germline V gene. Trimming left V 4 bases short and J 4 bases short, with 13 bases between. CDR3 region: CAISGGLNSYGYTF. The CDR3 nucleotides read TGTGCCATCAGTGGGGGGTTAAACAGCTATGGCTACACCTTC.

Of note for this clone: One end of the junction is discordant with germline, which a read error may explain. The chain is built from TRBV6-6 and TRBJ1-3; unclear D gene. Germline V lookup: CDR1 MNHNY, CDR2 SVGAGI (reference sequence). The CDR3 runs to 12 residues. The CDR3 region is CASSTGDSPNGF. CDR3 bases: TGTGCCAGCAGTACTGGGGATAGCCCGAACGGTTTT.

The chain is built from TRBV10-1 and TRBJ2-3, with D unresolved. CDR1 and CDR2 from the germline V gene are WNHNN and SYGVQD (reference sequence). The V and J ends lost 0 bases and 6 bases respectively, with 7 bases between them. The length of the CDR3 is 13 residues. The chain's CDR3 is CASSESLGDTQYF. The CDR3 DNA reads TGCGCCAGCAGTGAGTCGCTAGGGGATACGCAGTATTTT.

The chain has TRBV7-6 and TRBJ1-1; 7 bases fit TRBD1. The CDR3 spans 16 residues. The V gene's germline CDR1 is SGHVS and CDR2 FNYEAQ. The junction had 13 bases not matched to a gene; V was cut back by 5 bases and J by 4 bases. CDR3: CASSPKDRQRSTEAFF. DNA for the CDR3: TGTGCCAGCAGCCCGAAGGACAGGCAGAGATCCACTGAAGCTTTCTTT.

The chain links TRBV9 to TRBJ1-3; 9 nucleotides match TRBD1. With V trimmed by 4 bases and J by 0 bases, 11 bases remained unmatched. CDR3 size: 18 residues. Germline CDR1 SGDLS, CDR2 YYNGEE. For the CDR3, the DNA is TGTGCCAGCAGCCCTACAGGGGGCGGTGGTCTCTCTGGAAACACCATATATTTT. Its translation: CASSPTGGGGLSGNTIYF.

The chain has TRBV6-6 and TRBJ2-5; 7 bases are a match to TRBD1. CDR3 length equals 14 residues. Germline assignment: CDR1 MNHNY and CDR2 SVGAGI (reference sequence). The J segment lost 6 bases and the V segment lost 5 bases, leaving 9 bases of the junction unmatched. CDR3 in amino acids: CASSPRGLLKTQYF. In nucleotides, the CDR3 is TGTGCCAGCAGTCCGAGGGGGCTGCTGAAGACCCAGTACTTC.

This chain uses TRBV5-1 with TRBJ2-7, with 13 bases aligning to TRBD2. Trimming took 0 bases from V and 3 from J; bases not matched to a gene: 6. This CDR3 is built from 17 residues. CDR1 and CDR2 (germline): SGHRS, YFSETQ. CDR3 DNA sequence: TGCGCCAGCAGCTTGGGACTAGCGGGAGGTGTCAACTACGAGCAGTACTTC. Protein product: CASSLGLAGGVNYEQYF. The full variable domain, in which reference TRBV5-1 and TRBJ2-7 provide the parts outside the CDR3, is KAGVTQTPRYLIKTRGQQVTLSCSPISGHRSVSWYQQTPGQGLQFLFEYFSETQRNKGNFPGRFSGRQFSNSRSEMNVSTLELGDSALYLCASSLGLAGGVNYEQYFGPGTRLTVT.

The chain carries TRBV5-1 and TRBJ2-7; no firm D call. Germline CDR1 and CDR2: SGHRS and YFSETQ. This CDR3 comprises 15 residues. V was trimmed by 0 bases and J by 4 bases, leaving 14 bases between them. CDR3 sequence reads: CASSLESDGEYEQYF. The CDR3 region has the DNA TGCGCCAGCAGCTTGGAGTCTGACGGTGAATACGAGCAGTACTTC.

This chain joins TRBV7-6 and TRBJ1-3; tentative D call: TRBD1 (6 bases). The V and J ends lost 1 base and 0 bases respectively, with 10 bases between them. CDR3 length equals 16 residues. Germline-derived CDR1 and CDR2 are SGHVS and FNYEAQ. CDR3 loop: CASSLVIGGSGNTIYF. Here the CDR3 DNA reads TGTGCCAGCAGCTTAGTTATAGGGGGCTCTGGAAACACCATATATTTT.

The rearrangement uses TRBV19 and TRBJ1-1; no firm D call. Per the germline V gene, CDR1 is LNHDA and CDR2 is SQIVND (reference sequence). Trimming left V 5 bases short and J 1 base short, with 8 bases between. The CDR3 extends over 13 amino acids. Written as DNA, the CDR3 is TGTGCCAGTAGTTTCTCCTCGAACACTGAAGCTTTCTTT. This translates into CASSFSSNTEAFF.

This clone appeared a few times. The chain couples TRBV14 to TRBJ2-1; TRBD2 might be the D (6 bases). This CDR3 has 19 amino acids. V lost 4 bases and J 7 bases, leaving 29 bases between the germline ends. Germline V gene lookup returns CDR1 SGHDN and CDR2 FVKESK. The CDR3 loop is CASSPYGISGEKGGNEQFF. The CDR3 coding sequence is TGTGCCAGCAGCCCCTACGGAATATCGGGGGAAAAGGGCGGGAATGAGCAGTTCTTC.